This entry lists 32 T cell receptor beta chains sequenced from one sample in a study of T cells in Graves' hyperthyroidism and ophthalmopathy (dated by TCRdb to the late 2010s). Library preparation employed multiplex PCR. TCRdb shows the sequencer as Illumina HiSeq 2000. Amplification of TCR beta CDR3 regions was carried out from RNA transcripts. For the first round of RT-PCR on the TCR CDR3, the HTBI primer set was used together with the Qiagen OneStep RT-PCR kit. TCRdb reanalyzed the raw reads on its own, using fastp at Q25 for trimming and MiXCR for clone calling, and kept in-frame beta chains. Here each entry gathers all rows of one CDR3 protein and keeps the most common genes and DNA. The sample profile shows under 600,000 distinct CDR3 sequences; about a sixth of them were found once. The biggest ten clones account for approximately 3.5% of the sample. The sample consisted of blood. Receptors originate from a woman aged 40 to 49 with Graves' ophthalmopathy.

This clonotype has a count of ten or more. V gene TRBV20-1 combines with J gene TRBJ1-2; 9 bases are a match to TRBD1. There are 14 residues in the CDR3. V shed 2 bases, J shed 7 bases, and the junction held 8 bases outside the gene matches. Germline assignment: CDR1 DFQATT and CDR2 SNEGSKA (reference sequence). The CDR3 region has the DNA TGCAGTGCTAGATCGGGGACAGGGAATCGTGGCTACACCTTC. Its translation is CSARSGTGNRGYTF.

The chain employs TRBV6-4 and TRBJ1-2; the D is unclear. The CDR3 length is 17 residues. CDR1 MRHNA and CDR2 SNTAGT come from the germline V gene. Deletions cut 4 bases from V and 3 bases from J, with 21 bases between. The CDR3 DNA sequence: TGTGCCAGCAGTGTACCCGCCCCCAGGTCCGTGTACTATGGCTACACCTTC. Protein: CASSVPAPRSVYYGYTF.

J is TRBJ1-1 and V is TRBV7-8; no clear D. Trimming removed 7 bases from V and 0 bases from J, with 15 bases in between. The CDR3 consists of 15 residues. Germline loops: CDR1 SGHVS, CDR2 FQNEAQ. This chain's CDR3 is CASNPTGNMNTEAFF. CDR3 DNA sequence: TGTGCCAGCAACCCAACGGGAAATATGAACACTGAAGCTTTCTTT.

V and J are TRBV12-3 or TRBV12-4 and TRBJ2-5, with TRBD2 identical over 11 bases. This CDR3 is 17 amino acids long. V lost 5 bases, J lost 5 bases, and 13 bases stayed unmatched. The CDR3 coding sequence is TGTGCCAGCAGTACCGGGACTAGCGGACTCCTAGGGGAGACCCAGTACTTC. It encodes CASSTGTSGLLGETQYF.

The rearrangement links TRBV11-2 to TRBJ1-4, with a possible D match to TRBD1 (5 bases). The germline V gene encodes CDR1 SGHAT and CDR2 FQNNGV. V was clipped by 8 bases and J by 7 bases, with 17 bases between them. The CDR3 spans 14 residues. The CDR3 here is CASQTFEGSEKLFF. Written as DNA, the CDR3 is TGTGCCAGCCAGACCTTCGAGGGGAGTGAAAAACTGTTTTTT. Variable domain in full (rest from reference TRBV11-2 and TRBJ1-4): EAGVAQSPRYKIIEKRQSVAFWCNPISGHATLYWYQQILGQGPKLLIQFQNNGVVDDSQLPKDRFSAERLKGVDSTLKIQPAKLEDSAVYLCASQTFEGSEKLFFGSGTQLSVL.

This clonotype was counted many times. V usage is TRBV5-1 and J usage is TRBJ2-3, with D hard to call. The CDR3 spans 15 residues. Trimming shortened V by 0 bases and J by 4 bases, and 12 bases separated the two germline ends. Germline loops: CDR1 SGHRS, CDR2 YFSETQ. The DNA of the CDR3 is TGCGCCAGCAGCTTGGTCCCTGGTGGAGCAGATACGCAGTATTTT. Its translation: CASSLVPGGADTQYF.

In this sample, this clonotype turned up many times. The rearrangement joins TRBV11-2 to TRBJ2-3; D tentatively fits TRBD1 or TRBD2 (5 bases each). Trimming stripped 0 bases from V and 5 bases from J, with 12 bases between. The CDR3 has 15 amino acids. The V gene's germline CDR1 is SGHAT and CDR2 FQNNGV. For the CDR3, the DNA is TGTGCCAGCAGCTTAGAGGACGAGAGGGGAGATACGCAGTATTTT. Its translation: CASSLEDERGDTQYF.

This chain joins TRBV24-1 and TRBJ2-7; perhaps TRBD1 as D (6 bases). The V end was cut by 3 bases, the J end by 7 bases, with 15 bases between. This CDR3 region has 14 residues. Germline V CDR1 and CDR2: KGHDR, SFDVKD. The CDR3 here is CATSDPNGGNEQYF. In DNA, the CDR3 is TGTGCCACCAGTGATCCCAATGGGGGCAATGAGCAGTACTTC.

This clonotype appeared many times. The chain has TRBV29-1 and TRBJ2-1; 11 nucleotides line up with TRBD2. V lost 6 bases and J lost 7; bases outside the gene matches: 11. The CDR3 has 15 amino acids. Germline CDR1 reads SQVTM; CDR2 reads ANQGSEA. The CDR3 nucleotides read TGCAGCGTCCAACATTTAGCGGGAGGGCCGAATGAGCAGTTCTTC. It encodes CSVQHLAGGPNEQFF.

This clonotype was detected many times. V usage is TRBV2 and J usage is TRBJ2-3; 9 bases align to TRBD2. CDR3 length: 15 amino acids. V shed 2 bases and J 4 bases; nucleotides not matched to a gene: 4. Germline CDR1 reads SNHLY; CDR2 reads FYNNEI. In DNA, the CDR3 is TGTGCCAGCAGTGAACCTAGCGGGAAGGCAGATACGCAGTATTTT. Amino acid sequence: CASSEPSGKADTQYF.

This clonotype was seen at least ten times. The chain couples TRBV2 to TRBJ2-7, with 8 bases matching TRBD2. Germline CDR1 SNHLY, CDR2 FYNNEI. V lost 7 bases to trimming and J lost 3 bases; unmatched junction nucleotides: 8. This CDR3 comprises 14 residues. The CDR3 nucleotides read TGTGCCAGCACCCCGCGGGGGGTCGGCTACGAGCAGTACTTC. This translates into CASTPRGVGYEQYF. Full variable domain (rest looked up from reference TRBV2 and TRBJ2-7): EPEVTQTPSHQVTQMGQEVILRCVPISNHLYFYWYRQILGQKVEFLVSFYNNEISEKSEIFDDQFSVERPDGSNFTLKIRSTKLEDSAMYFCASTPRGVGYEQYFGPGTRLTVT.

In its sample, this clonotype was seen a few times. The chain joins TRBV20-1 to TRBJ1-1, with TRBD1 as a possible D gene (5 bases). Trimming took off 2 bases at V and 0 bases at J, with 7 bases between the two ends. CDR3 length: 13 residues. Germline V gives CDR1 DFQATT, CDR2 SNEGSKA (reference sequence). The CDR3 loop reads CSARQDMNTEAFF. In DNA form, the CDR3 reads TGCAGTGCTAGACAGGACATGAACACTGAAGCTTTCTTT.

Only a few counts were recorded for this clonotype. The V call is TRBV10-1, the J call TRBJ2-1; TRBD2 matches 7 bases. The CDR3 covers 15 residues. Germline V gene lookup returns CDR1 WNHNN and CDR2 SYGVQD (reference sequence). V lost 6 bases, J lost 5 bases, and 10 bases stayed unmatched. The CDR3 region is CASSSRLAGDNEQFF. As DNA, the CDR3 is TGCGCCAGCAGCTCCAGACTAGCCGGCGACAATGAGCAGTTCTTC.

The rearrangement joins TRBV20-1 to TRBJ2-1, with D possibly matching TRBD2 (5 bases). Germline-derived CDR1 and CDR2 are DFQATT and SNEGSKA (reference sequence). V shed 5 bases and J shed 13 bases, with 15 bases lying between them. CDR3 size: 11 residues. CDR3 in DNA: TGCAGTGCTTGGCTAGCTGAAAGACAGTTCTTC. Translated: CSAWLAERQFF.

The rearrangement joins TRBV10-3 to TRBJ2-1, with D maybe TRBD1 (6 bases). Per the germline V gene, CDR1 is ENHRY and CDR2 is SYGVKD. The CDR3 has 17 residues. V gave up 3 bases and J gave up 0 bases, with 15 bases separating them. CDR3 sequence reads: CAISDSLWGLSYNEQFF. CDR3 nucleotides: TGTGCCATCAGTGACTCCCTTTGGGGGCTCTCCTACAATGAGCAGTTCTTC.

This clonotype appeared many times. In DNA form, the CDR3 reads TGCAGCGTGCCACAGGGGACGGGCTCCTACGAGCAGTACTTC. Translation gives CSVPQGTGSYEQYF. This chain joins TRBV29-1 and TRBJ2-7; 7 bases map to TRBD1. CDR1 and CDR2 from the germline V gene are SQVTM and ANQGSEA. J lost 0 bases, V lost 6 bases, and 8 bases had no gene match. The CDR3 consists of 14 residues.

The chain employs TRBV4-1 and TRBJ2-7, with D tentatively TRBD2 (6 bases). V was cut by 0 bases and J by 5 bases, with 17 bases left in between. Looked up from germline, CDR1 is MGHRA and CDR2 is YSYEKL. CDR3 length: 16 residues. The CDR3 loop is CASSQDGETGGHEQYF. The DNA of the CDR3 is TGCGCCAGCAGCCAAGATGGGGAAACCGGGGGTCACGAGCAGTACTTC.

In this sample, this clonotype turned up a few times. The chain couples TRBV30 to TRBJ1-3; D is ambiguous. V lost 3 bases to trimming and J lost 2 bases, with 8 bases between them. Germline CDR1 GTSNPN, CDR2 SVGIG (reference sequence). The length of the CDR3 is 13 residues. The CDR3 is CAWSEVPGNTIYF. In nucleotides, the CDR3 is TGTGCCTGGAGCGAGGTCCCTGGAAACACCATATATTTT.

The rearrangement uses TRBV20-1 and TRBJ1-2, with D unresolved. Germline CDR1 is DFQATT and CDR2 is SNEGSKA (reference sequence). This CDR3 has 12 amino acids. The V end was cut by 8 bases, the J end by 4 bases, with 14 bases between. The CDR3 nucleotides are TGCAGTCTCGGGCCGGTGAGCTATGGCTACACCTTC. Translating gives CSLGPVSYGYTF.

This clonotype was detected only a few times. The V call is TRBV5-1, the J call TRBJ1-2, with TRBD1 identical over 10 bases. Germline CDR1 SGHRS, CDR2 YFSETQ. The CDR3 loop spans 15 amino acids. J gave up 7 bases and V 3 bases, and 9 bases lay outside the gene matches. The DNA for the CDR3 is TGCGCCAGCAGCTCCCAGACAGGGGGCTACGGTGGCTACACCTTC. It yields the protein CASSSQTGGYGGYTF. The variable domain in full, completed from reference TRBV5-1 and TRBJ1-2, reads KAGVTQTPRYLIKTRGQQVTLSCSPISGHRSVSWYQQTPGQGLQFLFEYFSETQRNKGNFPGRFSGRQFSNSRSEMNVSTLELGDSALYLCASSSQTGGYGGYTFGSGTRLTVV.

This clonotype was seen only a few times. V and J are TRBV9 and TRBJ1-2, with D hard to call. From germline, CDR1 is SGDLS and CDR2 YYNGEE. Trimming took off 0 bases at V and 4 bases at J, with 13 bases between the two ends. CDR3 size: 15 residues. CDR3 residues: CASSVGPLTTYGYTF. The CDR3 DNA sequence: TGTGCCAGCAGCGTAGGGCCTTTAACCACCTATGGCTACACCTTC. Variable domain in full (rest from reference TRBV9 and TRBJ1-2): DSGVTQTPKHLITATGQRVTLRCSPRSGDLSVYWYQQSLDQGLQFLIQYYNGEERAKGNILERFSAQQFPDLHSELNLSSLELGDSALYFCASSVGPLTTYGYTFGSGTRLTVV.

At least ten counts were recorded for this clonotype. The chain employs TRBV11-2 and TRBJ1-1; D gene uncertain. Trimming pared 0 bases from V and 4 bases from J, leaving 9 bases between. The CDR3 is 14 residues long. From germline, CDR1 is SGHAT and CDR2 FQNNGV. CDR3 in amino acids: CASSLDRGSTEAFF. The CDR3 DNA reads TGTGCCAGCAGCTTAGACCGAGGGAGCACTGAAGCTTTCTTT.

The genes are TRBV11-2 and TRBJ2-7; 7 nucleotides agree with TRBD1. The CDR3 extends over 15 amino acids. The J segment lost 0 bases and the V segment lost 4 bases, leaving 6 bases of the junction unmatched. Per the germline V gene, CDR1 is SGHAT and CDR2 is FQNNGV. CDR3 sequence reads: CASSSLRDSSYEQYF. The CDR3 region has the DNA TGTGCCAGCAGCTCGCTCCGGGACAGCTCCTACGAGCAGTACTTC.

This chain connects TRBV27 to TRBJ2-7, with 7 nucleotides matching TRBD1. Germline V lookup: CDR1 MNHEY, CDR2 SMNVEV (reference sequence). CDR3 length: 14 residues. The V gene end was trimmed by 7 bases and the J gene end by 3 bases; junction bases not matched to a gene: 9. The CDR3 loop is CASTKTGSDYEQYF. The CDR3 DNA is TGTGCCAGCACTAAGACAGGGAGCGACTACGAGCAGTACTTC.

The rearrangement uses TRBV5-1 and TRBJ2-7; 9 nucleotides line up with TRBD1. V shed 4 bases, J shed 4 bases, and the junction held 6 bases outside the gene matches. The CDR3 loop spans 14 amino acids. Germline values: CDR1 SGHRS, CDR2 YFSETQ. The CDR3: CASSTRQGGYEQYF. DNA for the CDR3: TGCGCCAGCAGCACGCGACAGGGGGGTTACGAGCAGTACTTC.

In its sample, this clonotype was seen a few times. The DNA for the CDR3 is TGCAGTGCTAGACGAGCGGGGAGTCACGAGCAGTACTTC. The encoded protein is CSARRAGSHEQYF. The chain joins TRBV20-1 to TRBJ2-7, with TRBD2 matching over 7 bases. J was trimmed by 5 bases and V by 2 bases; bases with no gene match: 6. The CDR3 has 13 amino acids. Germline loops: CDR1 DFQATT, CDR2 SNEGSKA (reference sequence).

This clonotype was counted ten times or more. The V and J genes are TRBV28 and TRBJ2-1; maybe TRBD1 (6 bases). CDR1 and CDR2 (germline): MDHEN, SYDVKM. This CDR3 contains 17 residues. Trimming pared 3 bases from V and 7 bases from J, leaving 22 bases between. In DNA, the CDR3 is TGTGCCAGCAGTTTTCGGTCTGGGGGCCGCTTGTGGAATGAGCAGTTCTTC. Protein product: CASSFRSGGRLWNEQFF.

This clonotype has just a few counts. V usage is TRBV6-2 or TRBV6-3 and J usage is TRBJ1-5; 7 bases map to TRBD1. Germline lookup yields CDR1 MNHEY and CDR2 SVGEGT. The V segment lost 7 bases and the J segment 8 bases; nucleotides outside the gene matches: 14. This CDR3 is built from 15 residues. The CDR3 DNA reads as TGTGCCAGCATCACCAGGGAGGGGGCGGGTGAGCCCCAGCATTTT. Translating gives CASITREGAGEPQHF.

Many counts were recorded for this clonotype. The chain carries TRBV6-1 and TRBJ2-1; 10 nucleotides agree with TRBD1. The CDR3 covers 17 residues. With 2 bases clipped from V and 7 bases from J, the junction kept 11 bases outside the gene matches. In germline, CDR1 is MNHNS, CDR2 SASEGT. The CDR3 coding sequence is TGTGCCAGCAGTGAATCCCGGTTTTTGGGACAGGGGAATGAGCAGTTCTTC. It yields the protein CASSESRFLGQGNEQFF.

This chain links TRBV10-3 with TRBJ2-7, with TRBD2 matching 9 bases. In germline, CDR1 is ENHRY, CDR2 SYGVKD. Trimming cost V 9 bases and J 4 bases; bases outside gene matches: 13. CDR3 length: 15 amino acids. CDR3 sequence reads: CAIRTGASGDYEQYF. The CDR3 nucleotides read TGTGCCATTAGGACCGGGGCTAGCGGGGATTACGAGCAGTACTTC.

This clonotype was counted many times. V usage is TRBV6-2 or TRBV6-3 and J usage is TRBJ2-2; D is unresolved. Germline V gene lookup returns CDR1 MNHEY and CDR2 SVGEGT. CDR3 length equals 17 residues. Trimming took off 5 bases at V and 1 base at J, with 17 bases between the two ends. DNA for the CDR3: TGTGCCAGCAGTATCGGGTCGGGCGCAGGGAACACCGGGGAGCTGTTTTTT. It encodes CASSIGSGAGNTGELFF.

This clonotype was detected many times. This rearrangement joins TRBV7-8 to TRBJ2-1, with TRBD2 matching 7 bases. Germline V gives CDR1 SGHVS, CDR2 FQNEAQ. This CDR3 spans 17 amino acids. V gave up 1 base and J gave up 7 bases; unmatched junction bases: 13. The CDR3 region has the DNA TGTGCCAGCAGCTTAGGTTGGGAGCGGGGATGGGGGAATGAGCAGTTCTTC. Its protein product is CASSLGWERGWGNEQFF.